These 14 T cell receptor beta chains were sequenced from one sample in a study of T cells in localized non-small cell lung cancer. Only in-frame clones appear in the TCRdb table, and some are missing; sequencing was by immunoSEQ multiplex PCR. Among 25,000 to 30,000 clones listed, about nine tenths were seen once. The specimen was peripheral blood, collected before any cancer treatment. These receptors all come from a male donor at least 60 years old with stage I lung adenocarcinoma.

This clone was observed once. This chain links TRBV15 with TRBJ1-5, with D tentatively TRBD1 (6 bases). From germline, CDR1 is LNHNV and CDR2 YYDKDF (reference sequence). The CDR3 contains 16 residues. V lost 5 bases and J 1 base, leaving 15 bases between the germline ends. CDR3 nucleotides: TGTGCCACCAGCCCGGGGGGCGAGTCGAGCAATCAGCCCCAGCATTTT. Its translation is CATSPGGESSNQPQHF.

The chain has TRBV7-2 and TRBJ2-6, with 9 positions matching TRBD1. V lost 5 bases, J lost 7 bases, and 6 bases stayed unmatched. Germline lookup yields CDR1 SGHTA and CDR2 FQGNSA. There are 15 residues in the CDR3. The CDR3 is CASSEGQGVANVLTF. CDR3 bases: TGTGCCAGCAGCGAGGGACAGGGAGTAGCCAACGTCCTGACTTTC.

V is TRBV30 and J is TRBJ2-2; D gene unclear. This CDR3 is built from 13 residues. V was cut by 2 bases and J by 8 bases, with 12 bases left in between. Germline CDR1 is GTSNPN and CDR2 is SVGIG (reference sequence). The CDR3 reads CAWSLSWAGELFF. CDR3 nucleotide sequence: TGTGCCTGGAGTCTATCATGGGCAGGGGAGCTGTTTTTT.

V and J are TRBV18 and TRBJ2-5; D possibly corresponds to TRBD2 (5 bases). V gave up 0 bases and J gave up 4 bases, with 15 bases separating them. Looked up from germline, CDR1 is KGHSH and CDR2 is LQKENI. The CDR3 sequence is 16 residues long. The CDR3 is CASSPPEAVGRETQYF. The CDR3 nucleotides are TGTGCCAGCTCACCACCGGAGGCAGTAGGACGAGAGACCCAGTACTTC.

The chain links TRBV10-3 to TRBJ2-1; possible D gene TRBD1, 6 bases. CDR1 and CDR2 from the germline V gene are ENHRY and SYGVKD. The CDR3 is 14 amino acids. The V and J ends lost 10 bases and 3 bases respectively, with 16 bases between them. The DNA for the CDR3 is TGTGCCAGTTACGCCGGGACAAACTACAATGAGCAGTTCTTC. Its protein product is CASYAGTNYNEQFF.

This chain links TRBV6-5 with TRBJ2-7; the D is unclear. The CDR3 is 15 amino acids. CDR1 is MNHEY, CDR2 SVGAGI, per germline. V was clipped by 0 bases and J by 2 bases, with 11 bases between them. For the CDR3, the DNA is TGTGCCAGCAGTTACTCGGAGAGGTCAACCTACGAGCAGTACTTC. Translating gives CASSYSERSTYEQYF.

V and J are TRBV18 and TRBJ1-1; perhaps TRBD1 as D (6 bases). Germline-derived CDR1 and CDR2 are KGHSH and LQKENI. V lost 5 bases and J 0 bases, leaving 10 bases between the germline ends. This CDR3 region has 14 residues. The CDR3 nucleotides read TGTGCCAGCTCAGGAGGACAGATGAACACTGAAGCTTTCTTT. Translating gives CASSGGQMNTEAFF.

This clone was seen only once. The rearrangement joins TRBV4-3 to TRBJ1-2; TRBD1 might be the D (5 bases). V was cut by 3 bases and J by 4 bases, with 18 bases left in between. Germline V CDR1 and CDR2: LGHNA, YSLEER. This CDR3 is built from 16 residues. CDR3 coding DNA: TGCGCCAGCAGCCAGGAGGGGACGGGAGGAGTCTATGGCTACACCTTC. Protein sequence: CASSQEGTGGVYGYTF.

This sequence joins TRBV5-1 and TRBJ1-1, with TRBD1 matching over 7 bases. Germline assignment: CDR1 SGHRS and CDR2 YFSETQ. The CDR3 has 14 residues. J was trimmed by 1 base and V by 7 bases; bases with no gene match: 7. This CDR3 reads CASLPQGGNTEAFF. For the CDR3, the DNA is TGCGCCAGCCTCCCTCAGGGGGGGAACACTGAAGCTTTCTTT.

V usage is TRBV9 and J usage is TRBJ2-7; 9 positions agree with TRBD1. Trimming removed 0 bases from V and 5 bases from J; junction bases left unmatched: 6. Germline assignment: CDR1 SGDLS and CDR2 YYNGEE. The CDR3 runs to 15 residues. The CDR3 reads CASSVGGTGWNEQYF. The DNA for the CDR3 is TGTGCCAGCAGCGTAGGGGGGACAGGGTGGAACGAGCAGTACTTC.

This chain connects TRBV5-1 to TRBJ1-1, with a tentative D call TRBD1 (5 bases). Trimming removed 1 base at V and 1 base at J, with 8 bases between. From germline, CDR1 is SGHRS and CDR2 YFSETQ. This CDR3 spans 14 amino acids. The CDR3 nucleotides are TGCGCCAGCAGCTTGTCGGGGCCGAACACTGAAGCTTTCTTT. This gives the protein CASSLSGPNTEAFF.

The rearrangement joins TRBV7-3 to TRBJ1-2, with TRBD1 matching 10 bases. CDR1 is SGHTA, CDR2 FQGTGA, per germline. The CDR3 consists of 15 residues. The trim removed 1 base at V and 3 bases at J, leaving 2 bases unmatched. The CDR3 nucleotides are TGTGCCAGCAGCTTAATAGGGACAGGGGACTATGGCTACACCTTC. Residues: CASSLIGTGDYGYTF. The variable domain in full, completed from reference TRBV7-3 and TRBJ1-2, reads GAGVSQTPSNKVTEKGKYVELRCDPISGHTALYWYRQSLGQGPEFLIYFQGTGAADDSGLPNDRFFAVRPEGSVSTLKIQRTERGDSAVYLCASSLIGTGDYGYTFGSGTRLTVV.

The chain couples TRBV19 to TRBJ2-1; 13 bases fit TRBD2. CDR1 is LNHDA and CDR2 is SQIVND in the germline V gene (reference sequence). The CDR3 length is 16 residues. V shed 2 bases and J 7 bases; nucleotides not matched to a gene: 5. The CDR3 reads CASSIQLAGGRNEQFF. Here the CDR3 DNA reads TGTGCCAGTAGTATACAACTAGCGGGGGGGCGTAATGAGCAGTTCTTC.

This clone was counted once. V gene TRBV7-2 combines with J gene TRBJ2-5; D may be TRBD1 or TRBD2 (5 bases each). This CDR3 region has 14 residues. V dropped 1 base and J dropped 5 bases, with 11 bases sitting between them. Looked up from germline, CDR1 is SGHTA and CDR2 is FQGNSA. The CDR3: CASSLERGWETQYF. CDR3 bases: TGTGCCAGCAGCTTAGAGAGGGGTTGGGAGACCCAGTACTTC.